This T cell receptor (beta chain) was sequenced in a study of blood T cell repertoires in COVID-19 (dated by TCRdb to the early 2020s). Broadly, across the study: The collaborator samples originated in the United States, Italy and Spain and spanned the acute and convalescent phases of COVID-19. The prospective study material was composed of cDNA or gDNA derived from T cells, B-cell-depleted T cells, or PBMCs. The dataset comprised deeply sampled blood TCRbeta repertoires from subjects exposed to, actively infected with, or recovered from COVID-19. The repertoires were released in a freely available public database meant as a resource for research on the immune response to SARS-CoV-2. The samples were drawn from the first 160 participants of the ongoing ImmuneRACE study and from some 1,300 subjects provided by 6 global collaborators. A de-identified subject ID, COVID-19 status, age in years and sex were almost always included in the sample metadata. HLA class I and class II types, where available, came from metadata supplied by the sample provider rather than from assay-based typing.

Via the germline V gene (reference sequence), CDR1 is LNHDA and CDR2 SQIVND. The germline V and J ends show losses of 5 bases and 7 bases respectively, and no gene match explains 8 bases of the junction. Including the terminal cysteine and phenylalanine, the CDR3 comprises 14 residues. Only the CDR3 region is kept as DNA, spanning 42 bases read in frame from base 1. TCRbeta CDR3 regions were amplified from genomic DNA by means of the immunoSEQ Assay, a bias-controlled multiplex PCR. Per the original workflow: The number of nucleated cells in each sample was estimated by amplification of reference gene primers within the assay. To quantify the absolute abundance of each unique TCRbeta CDR3 rearrangement, sequence reads were collapsed and filtered. For each sample, productive Simpson clonality was calculated as the square root of Simpson's diversity index across productive rearrangements. Sourced from immuneACCESS, this table was stored by TCRdb with only in-frame sequences that have V and J called. A share of the clones is absent; for the studies checked, an unresolved V gene accounts for under half, and the remainder has no known explanation. The V and J calls and clone size come from that table; D and trimming were worked out from the DNA. This sample lists some 140,000 clones; approximately 77% were detected once. The top ten clones comprise around 20% of the sample.

As concerns this clone: Its recognized antigen is unknown. Per-nucleotide qualities are absent, and no much larger clonotype sits a single base away.

Collaborating institutions collected whole blood in K2EDTA tubes following their own protocols. For TCRbeta analysis, collaborators shipped samples in one of three forms: frozen whole blood, isolated PBMCs, or DNA extracted from either of those sample types. What the work shows at the level of the full study, not this receptor alone: The amount of clinical and demographic metadata varied by source and participant and was provided uncurated.

The sample taken for sequencing was peripheral blood. The receptor chain draws on TRBV19 and TRBJ1-5, with 7 junctional bases fitting TRBD1. This TCR came from a man at least 80 years old with acute or convalescent COVID-19. The DNA is as follows: TGTGCCAGTAGTCCTACAGGGGTTGGGCAGCCCCAGCATTTT. It codes for CASSPTGVGQPQHF.